This TCR beta chain was sequenced for a study of graft-versus-host responses after intestinal transplantation. Whole-study context: Transplantation in recipients was multivisceral, liver-intestinal, or isolated intestinal. Recipients uniformly received anti-thymocyte globulin induction, followed by tacrolimus and steroids for about 3 years. Study-level points and caveats: Early post-transplant HvG declines showed an association with peak circulating GvH clone levels. The authors found GvH clones in recipient marrow, some appearing first in ileum or blood.

Using immunoSEQ multiplex PCR, the repertoire was profiled, and TCRdb retains in-frame clones only, with some absent. The sample carries about 70,000 clones, roughly 90% recorded once. CDR3 length: 13 residues. From germline, CDR1 is SGHDT and CDR2 YYEEEE. With V trimmed by 3 bases and J by 8 bases, 6 bases remained unmatched. Turning to this clone: Its antigen is not known.

This TCR derives from a human donor who was the organ donor for an intestinal transplant. This chain links TRBV5-6 with TRBJ1-2; 8 bases fit TRBD1. This sample comprised unstimulated CD8+ T cells sorted from spleen or lymph node cells, obtained before transplant. The CDR3 DNA follows: TGTGCCAGCAGCTGGGGACAGGAATTAGGCTACACCTTC. This sequence encodes CASSWGQELGYTF.